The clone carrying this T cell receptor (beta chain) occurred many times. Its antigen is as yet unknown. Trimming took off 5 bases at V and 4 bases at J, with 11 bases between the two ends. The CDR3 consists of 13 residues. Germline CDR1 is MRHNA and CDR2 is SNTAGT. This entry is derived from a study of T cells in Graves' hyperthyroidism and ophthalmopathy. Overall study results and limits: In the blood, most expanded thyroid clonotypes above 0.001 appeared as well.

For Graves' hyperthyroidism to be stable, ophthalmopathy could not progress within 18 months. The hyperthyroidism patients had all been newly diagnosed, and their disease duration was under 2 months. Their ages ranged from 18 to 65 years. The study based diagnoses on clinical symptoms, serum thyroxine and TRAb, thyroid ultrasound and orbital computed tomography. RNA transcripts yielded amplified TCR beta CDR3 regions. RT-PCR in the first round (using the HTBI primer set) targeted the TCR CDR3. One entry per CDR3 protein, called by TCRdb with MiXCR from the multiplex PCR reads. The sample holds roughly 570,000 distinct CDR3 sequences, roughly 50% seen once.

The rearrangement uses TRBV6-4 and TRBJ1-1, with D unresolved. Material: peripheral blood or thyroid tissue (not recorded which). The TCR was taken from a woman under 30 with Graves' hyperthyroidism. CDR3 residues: CASSRLFGTEAFF. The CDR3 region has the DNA TGTGCCAGCAGTCGACTCTTCGGCACTGAAGCTTTCTTT.